The T cell receptor beta chain under discussion was sequenced for a study of T cell changes during pregnancy in multiple sclerosis. Germline V CDR1 and CDR2: KGHSH, LQKENI. This CDR3 is 16 amino acids long. Trimming removed 0 bases from V and 4 bases from J, with 13 bases in between. Produced via immunoSEQ multiplex PCR; TCRdb's table is partial and in-frame only. The repertoire consists of tens of thousands of clones, with over 85% occurring once and the leading ten covering roughly 0.21%. In this sample, this clone turned up once. V is TRBV18 and J is TRBJ1-5; D not resolved. The sequence was obtained from a female donor with multiple sclerosis, enrolled in a pregnancy study. Material: CD4+ T cells from peripheral blood mononuclear cells, obtained before pregnancy. The CDR3 DNA reads TGTGCCAGCTCACCACCGAGCGGTCGGGTAAATCAGCCCCAGCATTTT. Encoded protein: CASSPPSGRVNQPQHF. The whole variable domain, remainder taken from reference TRBV18 and TRBJ1-5, is NAGVMQNPRHLVRRRGQEARLRCSPMKGHSHVYWYRQLPEEGLKFMVYLQKENIIDESGMPKERFSAEFPKEGPSILRIQQVVRGDSAAYFCASSPPSGRVNQPQHFGDGTRLSIL.